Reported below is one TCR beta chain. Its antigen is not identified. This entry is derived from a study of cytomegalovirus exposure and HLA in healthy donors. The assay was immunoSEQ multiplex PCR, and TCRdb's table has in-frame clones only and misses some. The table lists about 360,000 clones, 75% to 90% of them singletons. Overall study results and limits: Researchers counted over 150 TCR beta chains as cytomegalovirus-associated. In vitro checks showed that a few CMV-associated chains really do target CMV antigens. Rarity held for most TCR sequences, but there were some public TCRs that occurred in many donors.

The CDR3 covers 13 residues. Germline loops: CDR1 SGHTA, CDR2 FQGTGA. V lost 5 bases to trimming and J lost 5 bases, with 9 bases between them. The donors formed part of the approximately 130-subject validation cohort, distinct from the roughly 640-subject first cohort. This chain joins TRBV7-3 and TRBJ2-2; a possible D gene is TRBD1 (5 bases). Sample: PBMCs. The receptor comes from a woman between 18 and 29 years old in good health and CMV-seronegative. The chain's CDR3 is CASSIQVTGELFF. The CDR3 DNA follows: TGTGCCAGCAGCATACAGGTGACCGGGGAGCTGTTTTTT.